The present TCR beta chain was sequenced within a study of CD4 T cells in relation to SARS-CoV-2 and coronaviruses. Trimming took 6 bases from V and 2 from J; bases not matched to a gene: 6. The CDR3 totals 15 residues. CDR1 and CDR2 from the germline V gene are SGHAT and FQNNGV. Sequencing was performed with immunoSEQ multiplex PCR; in TCRdb, only in-frame clones are kept and a portion is missing. The sample has about 36,000 clones, about four fifths seen once; the top ten hold 6% to 8.5%. Turning to this clone: Its antigen is not known.

This TCR derives from an adult with COVID-19. J is TRBJ1-4 and V is TRBV11-2, with TRBD1 identical over 7 bases. Sequencing was performed on naive CD4+ T cells from PBMCs, cultured in vitro. Subset noted: naive CD4+ T cells isolated by negative enrichment. CDR3 protein: CASRRGQDTNEKLFF. The DNA of the CDR3 is TGTGCCAGCAGACGAGGACAGGACACTAATGAAAAACTGTTTTTT.